Each of the 10 T cell receptor beta chains below was sequenced from the same sample in a study of regulatory T cells in long-lasting Graves disease. Time point reported: newly diagnosed GD, antithyroid drugs for less than 3 months. There was RNA extracted from PBMCs, and the TCR library was made from it. Both iRepertoire HTBI primers and Arm-PCR of CDR3 regions were used to build the TCR beta libraries. Using its own MiXCR run on the multiplex PCR reads, TCRdb lists one record per CDR3 protein. This sample has roughly 520,000 distinct CDR3 sequences; 12% occur once, and the top ten carry about 8.3%. This sample also belongs to another study, concerning T cells in Graves' hyperthyroidism and ophthalmopathy.

Source: peripheral blood mononuclear cells (PBMCs), taken at new diagnosis, from a patient treated with antithyroid drugs. The origin of the receptors is a woman between 25 and 40 years old with Graves disease.

The genes are TRBV18 and TRBJ2-4, with D perhaps matching TRBD1 (7 bases). Germline V gives CDR1 KGHSH, CDR2 LQKENI. The CDR3 consists of 15 residues. Trimming pared 3 bases from V and 8 bases from J, leaving 17 bases between. This CDR3 reads CASSPKTGTRDIQYF. As DNA, the CDR3 is TGTGCCAGCTCACCTAAGACAGGGACTCGCGACATTCAGTACTTC. Filled out from reference TRBV18 and TRBJ2-4, the complete variable domain reads NAGVMQNPRHLVRRRGQEARLRCSPMKGHSHVYWYRQLPEEGLKFMVYLQKENIIDESGMPKERFSAEFPKEGPSILRIQQVVRGDSAAYFCASSPKTGTRDIQYFGAGTRLSVL.

This clonotype occurred many times. The V call is TRBV14, the J call TRBJ2-3, with 7 bases identical to TRBD2. The ends lost 3 bases at V and 6 bases at J; junction bases unmatched: 3. The V gene's germline CDR1 is SGHDN and CDR2 FVKESK. This CDR3 is built from 13 residues. The chain's CDR3 is CASSQLLADTQYF. DNA for the CDR3: TGTGCCAGCAGCCAGTTACTAGCGGATACGCAGTATTTT.

This clonotype was recorded at least ten times. V usage is TRBV20-1 and J usage is TRBJ1-6; no clear D gene. CDR3 length: 12 residues. CDR1 and CDR2 from the germline V gene are DFQATT and SNEGSKA (reference sequence). The V end lost 3 bases, the J end lost 8 bases, and 8 bases lay between the germline ends. The CDR3 bases are TGCAGTGCTAGTTCTGGGGATTCACCCCTCCACTTT. This codes for CSASSGDSPLHF.

This clonotype was observed at least ten times. The gene calls are TRBV3-1 and TRBJ2-1, with D perhaps matching TRBD2 (5 bases). This CDR3 contains 11 residues. Per the germline V gene, CDR1 is LGHDT and CDR2 is YNNKEL (reference sequence). V dropped 5 bases and J dropped 9 bases, with 8 bases sitting between them. CDR3 bases: TGTGCCAGCAGCAAAACTAGTGAGCAGTTCTTC. This codes for CASSKTSEQFF.

This clonotype has a count of ten or more. V and J are TRBV5-1 and TRBJ1-4, with D possibly being TRBD1 (5 bases). Germline loops: CDR1 SGHRS, CDR2 YFSETQ. The CDR3 totals 14 residues. Deletions cut 0 bases from V and 8 bases from J, with 11 bases between. CDR3 protein: CASSLVGPGEKLFF. The CDR3 bases are TGCGCCAGCAGCTTGGTGGGACCGGGCGAAAAACTGTTTTTT. Supplemented by reference TRBV5-1 and TRBJ1-4, the full variable domain reads KAGVTQTPRYLIKTRGQQVTLSCSPISGHRSVSWYQQTPGQGLQFLFEYFSETQRNKGNFPGRFSGRQFSNSRSEMNVSTLELGDSALYLCASSLVGPGEKLFFGSGTQLSVL.

This chain connects TRBV25-1 to TRBJ2-1, with TRBD2 identical over 14 bases. V lost 7 bases, J lost 9 bases, and 8 bases stayed unmatched. Germline V gene lookup returns CDR1 MGHDK and CDR2 SYGVNS. The CDR3 runs to 15 residues. The CDR3 is CASTTGLAGVTEQFF. As DNA, the CDR3 is TGTGCCAGCACTACGGGACTAGCGGGAGTCACTGAGCAGTTCTTC.

V usage is TRBV19 and J usage is TRBJ2-5, with 7 bases matching TRBD2. Germline V CDR1 and CDR2: LNHDA, SQIVND (reference sequence). The CDR3 loop spans 16 amino acids. After removal of 1 base from V and 0 bases from J, the junction contained 5 bases not matched to a gene. CDR3 DNA sequence: TGTGCCAGTAGTATAGGGGCTAGCGGATACCAAGAGACCCAGTACTTC. It encodes CASSIGASGYQETQYF.

On this clonotype itself: One junction end disagrees with the germline gene, perhaps due to a read error. The V gene is TRBV27, the J gene TRBJ2-6; D perhaps matches TRBD1 (5 bases). Germline lookup yields CDR1 MNHEY and CDR2 SMNVEV (reference sequence). The CDR3 spans 17 residues. The CDR3 nucleotides read TGTGCCAGCAGTTTAAAGGGCACTGGCTCTGGGGCCAACGTCCCGACTTTC. It encodes CASSLKGTGSGANVPTF.

This clonotype was seen only a few times. The gene calls are TRBV24-1 and TRBJ2-2, with TRBD2 matching 10 bases. Trimming cost V 4 bases and J 5 bases; bases outside gene matches: 6. The CDR3 sequence is 16 residues long. Per the germline V gene, CDR1 is KGHDR and CDR2 is SFDVKD. DNA of the CDR3: TGTGCCACCAGTGAACAACTAGCGGGACAAACCGGGGAGCTGTTTTTT. Translation: CATSEQLAGQTGELFF.

With regard to this clonotype: An end of the junction differs from the germline gene, which may be a read error. The rearrangement joins TRBV7-2 to TRBJ2-7, with D perhaps TRBD1 or TRBD2 (5 bases each). Germline V lookup: CDR1 SGHTA, CDR2 FQGNSA. The length of the CDR3 is 13 residues. The CDR3: CAARDGETYERYF. The CDR3 bases are TGTGCCGCCCGGGACGGGGAGACCTACGAGCGGTACTTC.